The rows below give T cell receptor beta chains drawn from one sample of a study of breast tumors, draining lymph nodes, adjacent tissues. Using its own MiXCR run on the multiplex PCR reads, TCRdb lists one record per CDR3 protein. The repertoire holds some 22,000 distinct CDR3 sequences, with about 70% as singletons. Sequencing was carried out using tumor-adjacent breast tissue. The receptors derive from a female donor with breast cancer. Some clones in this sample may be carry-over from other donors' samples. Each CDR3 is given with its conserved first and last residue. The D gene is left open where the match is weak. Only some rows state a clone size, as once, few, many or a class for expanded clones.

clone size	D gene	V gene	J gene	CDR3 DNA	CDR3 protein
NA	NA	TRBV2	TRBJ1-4	TGCGCCAGCCGAAGCACCGGACCATTTGAAAAACTGTTTTTT	CASRSTGPFEKLFF
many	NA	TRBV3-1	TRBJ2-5	TGTGCCAGCAGCCAACGGGCTGGGGAGACCCAGTACTTC	CASSQRAGETQYF
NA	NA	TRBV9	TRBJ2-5	TGTGCCAGCAGCCCCGCCGGGACCCCCTCCGAGACCCAGTACTTC	CASSPAGTPSETQYF
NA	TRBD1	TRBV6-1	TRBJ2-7	TGTGCCAGCAGGGGACCGGGACAGGGGACCTACGAGCAGTACTTC	CASRGPGQGTYEQYF
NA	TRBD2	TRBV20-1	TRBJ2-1	TGCAGTGCTAGAGATCGGAGTCTAGCGGGAGGGGCGGGATACAATGAGCAGTTCTTC	CSARDRSLAGGAGYNEQFF
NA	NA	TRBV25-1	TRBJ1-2	TGTGCCAGCAATGGGACAATTTTCCGCTCTAACTATGGCTACACCTTC	CASNGTIFRSNYGYTF
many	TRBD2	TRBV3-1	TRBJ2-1	TGTGCCAGCAGCCAAGTAGGTTCTAGCGGGGGGGCCAGGAATGAGCAGTTCTTC	CASSQVGSSGGARNEQFF
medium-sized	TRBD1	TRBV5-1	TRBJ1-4	TGCGCCAGCAGCTTGGGGCCGGGACAGACTAATGAAAAACTGTTTTTT	CASSLGPGQTNEKLFF
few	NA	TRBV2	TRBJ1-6	TGTGCCAGCAGTGCAGAAAGGAATGTTAATTCACCCCTCCACTTT	CASSAERNVNSPLHF
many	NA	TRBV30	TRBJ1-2	TGTGCCTGGGGGACACTCGACCCCAACTATGGCTACACCTTC	CAWGTLDPNYGYTF
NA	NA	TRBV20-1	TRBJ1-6	TGCAGTGCTAGAGTTGACTATAATTCACCCCTCCACTTT	CSARVDYNSPLHF